A single sample is the source of the 5 T cell receptor beta chains below, sequenced in a study of blood T cells in healthy people across ages. Through a sample-barcoded 5' primer and a J-beta primer mix, a second PCR was run for roughly 7 to 12 cycles. TCRdb re-called the 5' RACE reads with MiXCR, one entry per CDR3 protein. The sample lists 1.5 million to 2 million distinct CDR3 sequences, 28% seen once, with about 8% in the top ten. What was sequenced was blood. Source of these receptors: a woman between 25 and 40 years old in good health.

This clonotype has more than one count but fewer than ten. The chain is built from TRBV5-1 and TRBJ2-3; D remains ambiguous. The CDR3 extends over 15 amino acids. Deletions cut 0 bases from V and 1 base from J, with 9 bases between. From germline, CDR1 is SGHRS and CDR2 YFSETQ. CDR3 bases: TGCGCCAGCAGCTTGGACTCAACCCGCACAGATACGCAGTATTTT. Amino acid sequence: CASSLDSTRTDTQYF.

This chain joins TRBV20-1 and TRBJ2-1, with 7 bases matching TRBD2. Trimming took 5 bases from V and 4 from J; bases not matched to a gene: 8. Germline CDR1 reads DFQATT; CDR2 reads SNEGSKA (reference sequence). CDR3 size: 14 residues. The CDR3: CSAPGRPSYNEQFF. In nucleotides, the CDR3 is TGCAGTGCTCCCGGGAGGCCCTCTTACAATGAGCAGTTCTTC.

Remarks on this clonotype: This may be a read error: a much more frequent sequence differs by one nucleotide. V and J are TRBV5-6 and TRBJ2-7; no firm D call. Germline V gene lookup returns CDR1 SGHDT and CDR2 YYEEEE. The CDR3 loop spans 15 amino acids. V gave up 2 bases and J gave up 7 bases, with 19 bases separating them. As DNA, the CDR3 is TGTGCCAGCAGCTTTGGTCCCCTGTCACTCAATGAGCAGTACTTC. Protein: CASSFGPLSLNEQYF.

This clonotype was observed a few times. V usage is TRBV20-1 and J usage is TRBJ2-1, with a possible D match to TRBD2 (6 bases). Trimming shortened V by 5 bases and J by 1 base, and 12 bases separated the two germline ends. The germline gives CDR1 DFQATT, CDR2 SNEGSKA (reference sequence). The CDR3 extends over 14 amino acids. The CDR3 is CSARGIASYNEQFF. DNA of the CDR3: TGCAGTGCTCGGGGGATAGCTTCCTACAATGAGCAGTTCTTC.

The gene calls are TRBV24-1 and TRBJ2-5; 9 positions agree with TRBD1. The CDR3 spans 15 residues. V gave up 3 bases and J gave up 1 base; unmatched junction bases: 2. The germline V gene encodes CDR1 KGHDR and CDR2 SFDVKD. The CDR3 spells CATSDRTGAQETQYF. The CDR3 bases are TGTGCCACCAGTGATCGGACAGGGGCCCAAGAGACCCAGTACTTC.